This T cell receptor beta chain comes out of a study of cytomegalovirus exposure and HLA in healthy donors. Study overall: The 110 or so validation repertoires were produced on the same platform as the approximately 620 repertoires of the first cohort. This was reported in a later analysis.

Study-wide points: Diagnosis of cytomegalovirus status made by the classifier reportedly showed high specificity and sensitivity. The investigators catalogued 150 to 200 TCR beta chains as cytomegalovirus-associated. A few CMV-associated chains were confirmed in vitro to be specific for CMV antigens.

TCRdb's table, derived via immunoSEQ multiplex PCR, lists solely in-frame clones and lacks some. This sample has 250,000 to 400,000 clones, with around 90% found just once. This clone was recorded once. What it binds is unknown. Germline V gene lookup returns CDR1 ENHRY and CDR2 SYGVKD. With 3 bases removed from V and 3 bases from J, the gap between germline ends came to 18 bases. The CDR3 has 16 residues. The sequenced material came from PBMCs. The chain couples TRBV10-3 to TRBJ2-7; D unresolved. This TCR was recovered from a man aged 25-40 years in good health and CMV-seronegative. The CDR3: CAISDALGDTSYEQYF. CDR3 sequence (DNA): TGTGCCATCAGTGATGCGTTAGGTGACACCAGCTACGAGCAGTACTTC.